The clone carrying this TCR beta chain showed up just a few times. This sample is part of a study of CD8+ T cells in alopecia areata. Study-level background: Among treated patients, oral tofacitinib was administered at 5 to 10 mg twice daily.

Reverse transcription of extracted RNA yielded cDNA, which provided the sequencing template. Profiling relied on immunoSEQ multiplex PCR, and the TCRdb table lists in-frame clones only, not all of them. In the table there are about 150,000 clones, roughly 64% of which are singletons. The CDR3 is 11 residues long. V shed 2 bases and J shed 5 bases, with 3 bases lying between them. CDR1 and CDR2 from the germline V gene are GTSNPN and SVGIG (reference sequence). The material was CD4+ T cells sorted from blood, obtained at week 0. The chain uses TRBV30 and TRBJ2-2; no firm D call. This TCR came from a human donor with alopecia areata. CDR3 loop: CAWSLTGELFF. CDR3 in DNA: TGTGCCTGGAGTTTAACCGGGGAGCTGTTTTTT.